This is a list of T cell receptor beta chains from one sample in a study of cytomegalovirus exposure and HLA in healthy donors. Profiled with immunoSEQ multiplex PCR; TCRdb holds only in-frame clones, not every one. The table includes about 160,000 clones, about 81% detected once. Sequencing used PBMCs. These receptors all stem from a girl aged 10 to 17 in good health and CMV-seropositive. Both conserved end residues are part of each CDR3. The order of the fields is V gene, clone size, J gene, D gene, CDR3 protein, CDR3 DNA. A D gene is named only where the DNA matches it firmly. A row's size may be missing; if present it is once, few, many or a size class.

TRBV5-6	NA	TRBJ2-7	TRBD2	CASSSIGSGGTYEQYF	TGTGCCAGCAGCTCCATTGGTAGCGGGGGAACCTACGAGCAGTACTTC
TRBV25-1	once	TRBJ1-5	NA	CARVEGQPIGQPQHF	TGTGCCAGGGTGGAGGGGCAGCCCATTGGTCAGCCCCAGCATTTT
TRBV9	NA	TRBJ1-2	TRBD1	CASSSGQSYGYTF	TGTGCCAGCAGCTCGGGACAGTCCTATGGCTACACCTTC
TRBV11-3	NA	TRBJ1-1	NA	CASSSGMNTEAFF	TGTGCCAGCAGCTCCGGTATGAACACTGAAGCTTTCTTT
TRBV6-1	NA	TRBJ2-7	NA	CASSAGNGRGSYEQYF	TGTGCCAGCAGTGCCGGTAATGGAAGGGGATCCTACGAGCAGTACTTC
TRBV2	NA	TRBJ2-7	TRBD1	CASRGQGASEQYF	TGTGCCAGCAGGGGACAGGGGGCCAGCGAGCAGTACTTC
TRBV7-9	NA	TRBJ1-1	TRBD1	CASSHTGGGNTEAFF	TGTGCCAGCAGCCACACAGGGGGAGGAAACACTGAAGCTTTCTTT
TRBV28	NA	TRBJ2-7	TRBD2	CASRGTSGSVRYEQYF	TGTGCCAGCAGAGGGACTAGCGGGAGCGTTCGGTACGAGCAGTACTTC
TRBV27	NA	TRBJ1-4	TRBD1	CASRRTTGGTNEKLFF	TGTGCCAGCAGAAGAACTACAGGGGGGACTAATGAAAAACTGTTTTTT
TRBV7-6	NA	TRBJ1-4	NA	CASSLATVQGDEKLFF	TGTGCCAGCAGCTTAGCGACGGTTCAGGGTGATGAAAAACTGTTTTTT
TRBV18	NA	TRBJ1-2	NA	CASSPLQDTANYGYTF	TGTGCCAGCTCACCACTCCAAGACACTGCTAACTATGGCTACACCTTC
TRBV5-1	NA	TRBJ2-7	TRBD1	CASSTGQGGGYEQYF	TGCGCCAGCAGCACCGGACAGGGTGGCGGGTACGAGCAGTACTTC
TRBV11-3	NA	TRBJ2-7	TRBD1	CASSLFGDRGNEQYF	TGTGCCAGCAGCTTATTTGGGGACAGGGGCAACGAGCAGTACTTC
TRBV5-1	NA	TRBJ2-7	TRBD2	CASSLRGGSPHEQYF	TGCGCCAGCAGCTTGCGGGGCGGGAGTCCCCACGAGCAGTACTTC
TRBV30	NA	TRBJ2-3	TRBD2	CAWRGLAPTDTQYF	TGTGCCTGGAGAGGACTAGCCCCCACAGATACGCAGTATTTT